The 7 T cell receptor beta chains in this list originate from one sample, sequenced in a study of early T cells in non-severe SARS-CoV-2 infection (dated by TCRdb to the early 2020s). To prepare the library, 5' RACE was applied. The instrument given in TCRdb is NextSeq 500. The public reads were reanalyzed by TCRdb: fastp trimming at Q25, MiXCR alignment, in-frame beta chains only. CDR3 protein sequences are deduplicated, and each keeps its most common genes and DNA. The sample contains about 64,000 distinct CDR3 sequences, roughly a sixth of them found a single time. Roughly 8.2% of the sample rests with the top ten. The source was whole blood, collected at baseline. The receptors stem from an adult who was a healthcare worker with PCR-confirmed SARS-CoV-2 infection or an uninfected control (not recorded which).

This clonotype was observed a few times. This chain joins TRBV11-2 and TRBJ2-7; D is unresolved. The V gene's germline CDR1 is SGHAT and CDR2 FQNNGV. V lost 1 base, J lost 2 bases, and 6 bases lay in between. This CDR3 has 13 amino acids. CDR3 sequence reads: CASSLAPAYEQYF. CDR3 nucleotide sequence: TGTGCCAGCAGCTTAGCCCCGGCCTACGAGCAGTACTTC.

J is TRBJ1-2 and V is TRBV3-1, with TRBD1 identical over 9 bases. Trimming at V came to 0 bases and at J to 8 bases, leaving 7 bases not matched to a gene. The CDR3 covers 15 residues. Germline V gene lookup returns CDR1 LGHDT and CDR2 YNNKEL (reference sequence). The CDR3 here is CASSQDIPGTGGYTF. The CDR3, as DNA: TGTGCCAGCAGCCAAGATATCCCCGGGACAGGGGGCTACACCTTC.

The sample holds a few counts of this clonotype. This chain joins TRBV29-1 and TRBJ2-2, with a tentative D call TRBD2 (5 bases). V lost 6 bases, J lost 2 bases, and 7 bases lay in between. Germline V CDR1 and CDR2: SQVTM, ANQGSEA. This CDR3 has 12 residues. The CDR3 coding sequence is TGCAGCGTGAGGGTAAACACCGGGGAGCTGTTTTTT. This codes for CSVRVNTGELFF.

A few counts support this clonotype. J is TRBJ2-3 and V is TRBV15, with 7 bases that match TRBD1. The junction had 1 base not matched to a gene; V was cut back by 1 base and J by 0 bases. The CDR3 is made up of 15 amino acids. Germline V gene sequence: CDR1 LNHNV, CDR2 YYDKDF (reference sequence). The CDR3 bases are TGTGCCACCAGCAGAGGGGACAGTAGCACAGATACGCAGTATTTT. Protein product: CATSRGDSSTDTQYF.

This clonotype has more than one count but fewer than ten. DNA for the CDR3: TGTGCCAGCAGCCTGACTAGCGGGGGTTCTCAAGAGACCCAGTACTTC. It is translated as CASSLTSGGSQETQYF. This sequence joins TRBV11-1 and TRBJ2-5; 12 bases fit TRBD2. The CDR3 loop spans 16 amino acids. Germline-derived CDR1 and CDR2 are SGHAT and FQDESV (reference sequence). With 5 bases clipped from V and 2 bases from J, the junction kept 6 bases outside the gene matches.

This clonotype was seen only a few times. This sequence joins TRBV28 and TRBJ2-1; D might be TRBD2 (6 bases). The CDR3 extends over 14 amino acids. Germline V CDR1 and CDR2: MDHEN, SYDVKM. The germline V and J ends were trimmed by 3 bases and 0 bases, with 6 bases remaining between them. DNA for the CDR3: TGTGCCAGCAGTTTCGGGGGCTCCTACAATGAGCAGTTCTTC. Translated: CASSFGGSYNEQFF.

This clonotype was detected a few times. This chain connects TRBV5-1 to TRBJ2-7; 9 bases match TRBD1. V lost 0 bases, J lost 4 bases, and 2 bases stayed unmatched. CDR3 size: 14 residues. Germline V gene data show CDR1 as SGHRS and CDR2 as YFSETQ. The CDR3 is CASSLAGQGYEQYF. For the CDR3, the DNA is TGCGCCAGCAGCTTGGCCGGACAGGGGTACGAGCAGTACTTC.